Given below is one TCR beta chain in context. The V gene's germline CDR1 is MNHNS and CDR2 SASEGT. This CDR3 region has 16 residues. The V and J ends lost 4 bases and 2 bases respectively, with 17 bases between them. The data stem from a study of T cell changes during pregnancy in multiple sclerosis. Sequencing used immunoSEQ multiplex PCR; TCRdb keeps in-frame clones, though not all of them. This sample has fewer than 130,000 clones, with approximately 93% found just once. The chain recombines TRBV6-1 with TRBJ1-2; maybe TRBD1 (6 bases). The receptor's source is a female donor with multiple sclerosis, enrolled in a pregnancy study. Material: peripheral blood, obtained after pregnancy. The CDR3 region has the DNA TGTGCCAGCAGTGGCTACACCTTGGGGGCCAACTATGGCTACACCTTC. Protein product: CASSGYTLGANYGYTF.